The 14 T cell receptor beta chains below were found in one sample sequenced in a study of blood T cell repertoires in COVID-19. Assay: immunoSEQ multiplex PCR; the TCRdb copy retains only in-frame clones and omits some. Of about 51,000 clones listed, 75% to 90% are singletons. The source material was peripheral blood. The receptors shown here come from a man in his fifties or sixties with acute or convalescent COVID-19.

The chain uses TRBV9 and TRBJ2-2, with D perhaps TRBD1 (6 bases). CDR1 SGDLS and CDR2 YYNGEE come from the germline V gene. V lost 3 bases and J 0 bases, leaving 9 bases between the germline ends. The CDR3 is 15 amino acids. This CDR3 reads CASSATGTNTGELFF. The CDR3 region has the DNA TGTGCCAGCAGCGCGACAGGAACGAACACCGGGGAGCTGTTTTTT. The full variable domain, in which reference TRBV9 and TRBJ2-2 provide the parts outside the CDR3, is DSGVTQTPKHLITATGQRVTLRCSPRSGDLSVYWYQQSLDQGLQFLIQYYNGEERAKGNILERFSAQQFPDLHSELNLSSLELGDSALYFCASSATGTNTGELFFGEGSRLTVL.

This chain joins TRBV10-1 and TRBJ1-5; no clear D. Trimming removed 6 bases at V and 4 bases at J, with 16 bases between. This CDR3 has 15 amino acids. Germline CDR1 and CDR2: WNHNN and SYGVQD (reference sequence). The CDR3 spells CASSPRHRRNQPQHF. CDR3 coding DNA: TGCGCCAGCAGCCCCAGACACCGAAGGAATCAGCCCCAGCATTTT.

The chain combines TRBV29-1 with TRBJ2-3; the D gene is possibly TRBD1 (6 bases). The CDR3 spans 12 residues. Germline V gives CDR1 SQVTM, CDR2 ANQGSEA. V was shortened by 7 bases and J by 4 bases, with 12 bases between the two germline ends. The CDR3 sequence is CSAAAGADTQYF. The CDR3 DNA reads TGCAGCGCCGCGGCAGGGGCAGATACGCAGTATTTT.

This sequence joins TRBV12-3 or TRBV12-4 and TRBJ2-1; D perhaps matches TRBD1 (5 bases). Deletions cut 5 bases from V and 15 bases from J, with 20 bases between. The length of the CDR3 is 13 residues. CDR3 nucleotide sequence: TGTGCCAGCAGTCTTCCCACCCTCAGGGTGCCGTTCTTC. Its protein product is CASSLPTLRVPFF.

The genes are TRBV19 and TRBJ1-5; 7 positions match TRBD1. The germline V gene has CDR1 LNHDA and CDR2 SQIVND (reference sequence). The V segment lost 1 base and the J segment 7 bases; nucleotides outside the gene matches: 7. The CDR3 runs 15 residues. CDR3: CASSIAEGARQPQHF. In nucleotides, the CDR3 is TGTGCCAGTAGTATAGCGGAGGGGGCGCGGCAGCCCCAGCATTTT.

The genes are TRBV6-5 and TRBJ2-5; 10 positions agree with TRBD1. With V trimmed by 1 base and J by 6 bases, 8 bases remained unmatched. Per germline, CDR1 MNHEY and CDR2 SVGAGI. CDR3 length: 16 amino acids. The CDR3 sequence is CASSYFGQGDGQTQYF. The CDR3 region has the DNA TGTGCCAGCAGTTACTTTGGACAGGGGGACGGACAGACCCAGTACTTC.

This chain joins TRBV29-1 and TRBJ1-2; D possibly corresponds to TRBD1 (5 bases). This CDR3 comprises 15 residues. Trimming took 0 bases from V and 14 from J, leaving 25 bases between them. CDR1 is SQVTM, CDR2 ANQGSEA, per germline. The CDR3 coding sequence is TGCAGCGTTGAAGAAGGGGCCGGGAGGCTAACTGGTAGAACCTTC. Translation: CSVEEGAGRLTGRTF.

The chain couples TRBV15 to TRBJ2-7, with a tentative D call TRBD2 (6 bases). V lost 10 bases and J lost 0, with 19 bases in between. There are 15 residues in the CDR3. Per the germline V gene, CDR1 is LNHNV and CDR2 is YYDKDF (reference sequence). Here the CDR3 DNA reads TGTGCCATCACACGCGTTAGCGGCTTCTCCTACGAGCAGTACTTC. The encoded protein is CAITRVSGFSYEQYF.

The rearrangement joins TRBV7-9 to TRBJ2-1, with D possibly matching TRBD1 (6 bases). Germline CDR1 is SEHNR and CDR2 is FQNEAQ (reference sequence). The CDR3 spans 14 residues. The germline V and J ends were trimmed by 4 bases and 7 bases, with 14 bases remaining between them. The CDR3 DNA follows: TGTGCCAGCAGCTGGGATGAGGGGGTTAATGAGCAGTTCTTC. Its protein product is CASSWDEGVNEQFF. Combining the CDR3 with reference TRBV7-9 and TRBJ2-1 gives the whole variable domain DTGVSQNPRHKITKRGQNVTFRCDPISEHNRLYWYRQTLGQGPEFLTYFQNEAQLEKSRLLSDRFSAERPKGSFSTLEIQRTEQGDSAMYLCASSWDEGVNEQFFGPGTRLTVL.

CDR3: CASSFSKAATITGELFF. For the CDR3, the DNA is TGTGCCAGCAGTTTTTCAAAGGCAGCTACTATCACCGGGGAGCTGTTTTTT. The chain joins TRBV27 to TRBJ2-2; D gene uncertain. Trimming cost V 3 bases and J 4 bases, with 18 bases left between them. Germline lookup yields CDR1 MNHEY and CDR2 SMNVEV (reference sequence). The CDR3 runs 17 residues.

CDR3 amino acids: CASGLSAGSETQYF. As DNA, the CDR3 is TGTGCTAGTGGTTTGTCGGCGGGCTCCGAGACCCAGTACTTC. The chain has TRBV12-5 and TRBJ2-5, with D perhaps matching TRBD2 (5 bases). V lost 2 bases and J 5 bases, leaving 12 bases between the germline ends. Germline CDR1 reads LGHNT; CDR2 reads FRNRAP. The CDR3 sequence is 14 residues long.

This rearrangement joins TRBV18 to TRBJ2-7; D is ambiguous. This CDR3 comprises 12 residues. In germline, CDR1 is KGHSH, CDR2 LQKENI. The V and J ends lost 2 bases and 2 bases respectively, with 4 bases between them. The CDR3 region has the DNA TGTGCCAGCTCACCAGGGCCCTACGAGCAGTACTTC. It specifies CASSPGPYEQYF.

This clone has more than one count but fewer than ten. The chain recombines TRBV6-6 with TRBJ1-2; no firm D call. The CDR3 is 12 amino acids. The germline gives CDR1 MNHNY, CDR2 SVGAGI (reference sequence). The ends were cut back, 7 bases at V and 8 bases at J, with 14 bases in the middle. The CDR3 coding sequence is TGTGCCAGCACCTGGGAGGCTGGAGGCTACACCTTC. Protein sequence: CASTWEAGGYTF.

CDR3 sequence (DNA): TGTGCCAGCAGTGAATTGGGGCTTGGGGCTTACAATGAGCAGTTCTTC. It codes for CASSELGLGAYNEQFF. The chain has TRBV25-1 and TRBJ2-1; D perhaps matches TRBD1 (5 bases). V was cut by 1 base and J by 4 bases, with 14 bases left in between. CDR3 length: 16 amino acids. Germline V gives CDR1 MGHDK, CDR2 SYGVNS. Looking up the rest from reference TRBV25-1 and TRBJ2-1 gives the full variable domain: EADIYQTPRYLVIGTGKKITLECSQTMGHDKMYWYQQDPGMELHLIHYSYGVNSTEKGDLSSESTVSRIRTEHFPLTLESARPSHTSQYLCASSELGLGAYNEQFFGPGTRLTVL.